The rows below give T cell receptor beta chains drawn from one sample of a study of T cells after yellow fever vaccination. TCRdb called the 5' RACE reads again in MiXCR, with one record for every CDR3 protein. The table lists about 550,000 distinct CDR3 sequences, 15% to 20% of them singletons. The sample here was PBMCs, taken 15 days after the yellow fever booster vaccination. These receptors were collected from a man aged 25-45 years who received the YFV17D yellow fever vaccine. Both conserved end residues are part of each CDR3. A D gene is named only where the DNA matches it firmly. Some rows have no size entry. The others give once, few or many, or a class for an expanded clone.

>TRBJ1-1|NA|TRBV20-1|NA
CSAPPPGRTTEAFF
TGCAGTGCCCCACCCCCGGGACGGACCACTGAAGCTTTCTTT
>TRBJ2-5|TRBD2|TRBV20-1|few
CSASLAGGQETQYF
TGCAGTGCCTCACTAGCGGGAGGACAAGAGACCCAGTACTTC
>TRBJ2-1|TRBD1|TRBV2|NA
CASSVDRGGDEQFF
TGTGCCAGCAGTGTCGACAGGGGCGGGGATGAGCAGTTCTTC
>TRBJ2-3|NA|TRBV7-2|few
CASSFFGDTQYF
TGTGCCAGCAGCTTCTTTGGCGATACGCAGTATTTT
>TRBJ2-7|NA|TRBV6-1|few
CASSEGVRLVPGYEQYF
TGTGCCAGCAGTGAAGGAGTACGGCTGGTTCCGGGCTACGAGCAGTACTTC
>TRBJ2-5|NA|TRBV5-1|few
CASSLAWGAVETQYF
TGCGCCAGCAGCTTGGCTTGGGGAGCGGTGGAGACCCAGTACTTC
>TRBJ2-5|TRBD1|TRBV6-5|many
CASSSGQGALNF
TGTGCCAGCAGTTCGGGACAGGGGGCCTTGAACTTC
>TRBJ2-3|NA|TRBV20-1|NA
CSARDLTEAQYF
TGCAGTGCTAGAGACCTTACGGAGGCGCAGTATTTT
>TRBJ2-3|TRBD2|TRBV29-1|NA
CSLTGTRGDTQYF
TGCAGCCTCACCGGGACTAGGGGGGATACGCAGTATTTT
>TRBJ1-5|NA|TRBV10-3|NA
CAISGTAESAQHF
TGTGCCATCAGTGGGACAGCCGAAAGCGCCCAGCATTTT
>TRBJ2-5|TRBD2|TRBV29-1|few
CSLADPWETQYF
TGCAGTCTAGCGGACCCGTGGGAGACCCAGTACTTC
>TRBJ2-7|TRBD2|TRBV4-3|NA
CASSHSGSTHEQYF
TGCGCCAGCAGCCACAGCGGGAGTACCCACGAGCAGTACTTC
>TRBJ2-5|TRBD2|TRBV19|few
CASPAGVGETQYF
TGTGCCAGTCCTGCGGGAGTTGGTGAGACCCAGTACTTC
>TRBJ2-2|NA|TRBV5-1|NA
CASKQGETGELFF
TGCGCCAGCAAACAGGGCGAAACCGGGGAGCTGTTTTTT
>TRBJ2-3|NA|TRBV20-1|once
CSVRRGPTDTQYF
TGCAGTGTGCGGCGGGGACCCACAGATACGCAGTATTTT
>TRBJ2-1|NA|TRBV5-1|few
CASSTTGSEQFF
TGCGCCAGCAGCACTACAGGGTCTGAGCAGTTCTTC
>TRBJ2-5|NA|TRBV3-1|NA
CASSPSGAQETQYF
TGTGCCAGCAGCCCAAGCGGAGCACAAGAGACCCAGTACTTC
>TRBJ2-1|NA|TRBV7-6|NA
CASSLGVPSYNEQFF
TGTGCCAGCAGCTTAGGGGTGCCTTCTTACAATGAGCAGTTCTTC
>TRBJ1-5|NA|TRBV12-5|few
CASGPLGQPQHF
TGTGCTAGTGGTCCCTTGGGACAGCCCCAGCATTTT
>TRBJ2-2|NA|TRBV10-3|few
CAISERPTGELFF
TGTGCCATCAGTGAGCGGCCCACCGGGGAGCTGTTTTTT
>TRBJ2-3|TRBD2|TRBV9|NA
CASSPLRAGDTDTQYF
TGTGCCAGCAGCCCCCTCCGGGCGGGAGATACAGATACGCAGTATTTT
>TRBJ2-1|NA|TRBV10-3|few
CAIRSERVDEQFF
TGTGCCATCAGGTCCGAGAGGGTAGATGAGCAGTTCTTC
>TRBJ1-2|NA|TRBV28|NA
CASTPGHGYGYTF
TGTGCCAGCACCCCGGGACACGGCTATGGCTACACCTTC
>TRBJ2-5|NA|TRBV27|NA
CASSWQGRETQYF
TGTGCCAGCAGTTGGCAGGGAAGGGAGACCCAGTACTTC
>TRBJ2-1|NA|TRBV18|many
CASSPGRSSYNEQFF
TGCGCCAGCAGTCCTGGGAGATCCTCCTACAATGAGCAGTTCTTC
>TRBJ2-7|NA|TRBV29-1|few
CSVEGGALGYEQYF
TGCAGCGTAGAGGGCGGTGCTCTAGGATACGAGCAGTACTTC
>TRBJ1-5|NA|TRBV5-6|many
CASRKGTGRDQPQHF
TGTGCCAGCAGAAAGGGGACGGGCAGGGATCAGCCCCAGCATTTT
>TRBJ1-1|NA|TRBV5-1|NA
CASSLVMGEDTEAFF
TGCGCCAGCAGCTTGGTCATGGGGGAGGATACTGAAGCTTTCTTT
>TRBJ2-7|TRBD2|TRBV20-1|NA
CSARTSGIYEQYF
TGCAGTGCCCGTACTAGCGGGATCTACGAGCAGTACTTC
>TRBJ2-1|NA|TRBV7-2|NA
CASSLASVISYNEQFF
TGTGCCAGCAGCCTAGCTAGCGTCATATCCTACAATGAGCAGTTCTTC
>TRBJ2-2|TRBD1|TRBV10-3|few
CAIPGQGGTGELFF
TGTGCCATCCCGGGACAGGGGGGCACCGGGGAGCTGTTTTTT
>TRBJ2-1|NA|TRBV5-8|few
CASSLGRFSYNEQFF
TGTGCCAGCAGCTTGGGCAGGTTTTCCTACAATGAGCAGTTCTTC
>TRBJ1-3|TRBD1|TRBV7-9|few
CASNLQGAVDTIYF
TGTGCCAGCAACTTACAGGGGGCCGTAGACACCATATATTTT
>TRBJ2-7|TRBD2|TRBV6-2/TRBV6-3|few
CASSETSGYEQYF
TGTGCCAGCAGTGAGACTAGCGGCTACGAGCAGTACTTC
>TRBJ2-3|NA|TRBV18|medium-sized
CASSRGDPGGTDTQYF
TGTGCCAGCTCACGCGGGGACCCGGGGGGCACAGATACGCAGTATTTT
>TRBJ2-1|TRBD2|TRBV7-9|once
CASNPGGLSYNEQFF
TGTGCCAGCAATCCGGGAGGGCTTTCCTACAATGAGCAGTTCTTC
>TRBJ1-1|NA|TRBV20-1|NA
CSAREGVRAFF
TGCAGTGCTAGAGAGGGGGTTCGAGCTTTCTTT
>TRBJ2-2|NA|TRBV27|NA
CASSFWRANTGELFF
TGTGCCAGCAGTTTCTGGAGGGCGAACACCGGGGAGCTGTTTTTT
>TRBJ2-7|NA|TRBV28|few
CASTIPGQRGFYEQYF
TGTGCCAGCACTATCCCCGGACAGAGGGGTTTCTACGAGCAGTACTTC
>TRBJ2-7|NA|TRBV4-1|NA
CASSQEDLAGYEQYF
TGCGCCAGCAGCCAAGAGGACCTGGCCGGCTACGAGCAGTACTTC